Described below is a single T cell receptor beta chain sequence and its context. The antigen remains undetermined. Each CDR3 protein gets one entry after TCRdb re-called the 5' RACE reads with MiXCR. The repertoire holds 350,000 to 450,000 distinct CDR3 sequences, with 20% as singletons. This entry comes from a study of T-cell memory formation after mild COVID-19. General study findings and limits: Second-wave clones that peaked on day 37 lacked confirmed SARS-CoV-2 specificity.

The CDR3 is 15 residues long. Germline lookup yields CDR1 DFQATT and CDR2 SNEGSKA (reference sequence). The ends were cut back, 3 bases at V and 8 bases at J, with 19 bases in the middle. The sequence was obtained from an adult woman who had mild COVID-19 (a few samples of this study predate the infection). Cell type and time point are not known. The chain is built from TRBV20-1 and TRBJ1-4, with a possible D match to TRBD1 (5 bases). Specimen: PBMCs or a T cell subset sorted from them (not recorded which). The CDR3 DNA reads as TGCAGTGCTAGTAATTCCGGGGGTGGCGGAGAAAAACTGTTTTTT. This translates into CSASNSGGGGEKLFF.